Presented here are 16 T cell receptor beta chains from one specimen sequenced in a study of memory CD4+ T cells and cytomegalovirus serostatus. The sort gate was single viable CD3+CD4+CD8-CD45RO+ cells for memory CD4+ T cells. TCRdb keeps only in-frame clones here, not all; method: immunoSEQ multiplex PCR. The repertoire has about 41,000 clones, 70% to 80% of them found once; the top ten carry about 0.79%. Sequencing was done on a sample of memory CD4+ T cells from blood. Receptor source: an adult in good health and CMV-seronegative.

DNA for the CDR3: TGTGCCAGCAGCTTGACCGGGACAGGGAACGGAGAGCAGTACTTC. It translates to CASSLTGTGNGEQYF. V usage is TRBV5-4 and J usage is TRBJ2-7; TRBD1 agrees at 9 bases. The V and J ends lost 1 base and 7 bases, in that order; junction bases with no gene match: 9. CDR1 is SGHNT, CDR2 YYREEE, per germline (reference sequence). This CDR3 has 15 amino acids.

The rearrangement uses TRBV18 and TRBJ2-6, with 9 bases fitting TRBD1. CDR3 length: 17 residues. Per germline, CDR1 KGHSH and CDR2 LQKENI. Trimming cost V 3 bases and J 1 base; bases outside gene matches: 4. As DNA, the CDR3 is TGTGCCAGCTCACCGGGGACAGGGACGTCTGGGGCCAACGTCCTGACTTTC. It translates to CASSPGTGTSGANVLTF.

This chain uses TRBV6-5 with TRBJ1-1, with unresolved D. The V gene lost 5 bases and the J gene lost 1 base, with 11 bases spanning the gap. The V gene's germline CDR1 is MNHEY and CDR2 SVGAGI. The CDR3 is 14 residues long. CDR3 protein: CASSIRGSNTEAFF. The CDR3 bases are TGTGCCAGCAGTATCAGAGGATCGAACACTGAAGCTTTCTTT.

CDR3 sequence (DNA): TGTGCCAGCAGCGACCCCAGGACAGGGAACACTGAAGCTTTCTTT. This encodes CASSDPRTGNTEAFF. The V gene is TRBV5-8, the J gene TRBJ1-1; TRBD1 agrees at 7 bases. The CDR3 spans 15 residues. Germline V CDR1 and CDR2: SGHTS, YDEGEE. The V gene end was trimmed by 4 bases and the J gene end by 1 base; junction bases not matched to a gene: 7. Full variable domain (remainder filled in from reference TRBV5-8 and TRBJ1-1): EAGVTQSPTHLIKTRGQQATLRCSPISGHTSVYWYQQALGLGLQFLLWYDEGEERNRGNFPPRFSGRQFPNYSSELNVNALELEDSALYLCASSDPRTGNTEAFFGQGTRLTVV.

V gene TRBV6-1 combines with J gene TRBJ1-4; D gene uncertain. The V and J ends lost 6 bases and 10 bases respectively, with 9 bases between them. Germline V gene lookup returns CDR1 MNHNS and CDR2 SASEGT. The CDR3 extends over 11 amino acids. The CDR3 region is CASRGPGKLFF. CDR3 DNA sequence: TGTGCCAGCAGGGGTCCGGGAAAACTGTTTTTT.

The chain couples TRBV9 to TRBJ1-2; TRBD1 might be the D (5 bases). This CDR3 contains 13 residues. V gave up 4 bases and J gave up 9 bases, with 16 bases separating them. Germline assignment: CDR1 SGDLS and CDR2 YYNGEE. Here the CDR3 reads CASSQTGSESYTF. The DNA of the CDR3 is TGTGCCAGCAGCCAAACAGGTTCTGAAAGCTACACCTTC.

The V and J genes are TRBV10-3 and TRBJ2-2; either TRBD1 or TRBD2 may fit D (6 bases each). The V gene lost 11 bases and the J gene lost 4 bases, with 17 bases spanning the gap. This CDR3 is built from 14 residues. Germline V gene sequence: CDR1 ENHRY, CDR2 SYGVKD. Written as DNA, the CDR3 is TGTGCCCTGAGGAGGGGGGCGGGCACCGGGGAGCTGTTTTTT. It codes for CALRRGAGTGELFF.

By sample fraction, this clone is medium-sized (0.01 to 0.1%). The chain recombines TRBV4-2 with TRBJ2-3; 11 bases match TRBD2. Trimming cost V 2 bases and J 3 bases; bases outside gene matches: 4. Germline values: CDR1 LGHNA, CDR2 YNFKEQ. The CDR3 spans 16 residues. The CDR3 region has the DNA TGTGCCAGCAGCCAACCGACTAGCGGGGTTACAGATACGCAGTATTTT. This encodes CASSQPTSGVTDTQYF.

The chain combines TRBV5-1 with TRBJ1-1; no firm D call. V was shortened by 0 bases and J by 9 bases, with 18 bases between the two germline ends. Germline CDR1 and CDR2: SGHRS and YFSETQ. This CDR3 contains 15 residues. The CDR3 DNA reads as TGCGCCAGCAGCTTGGGCCCTGAGAGACGGCTAAAAGCTTTCTTT. Residues: CASSLGPERRLKAFF. The complete variable domain, with remaining parts taken from reference TRBV5-1 and TRBJ1-1, reads KAGVTQTPRYLIKTRGQQVTLSCSPISGHRSVSWYQQTPGQGLQFLFEYFSETQRNKGNFPGRFSGRQFSNSRSEMNVSTLELGDSALYLCASSLGPERRLKAFFGQGTRLTVV.

This rearrangement joins TRBV18 to TRBJ2-1, with 13 bases lining up with TRBD2. The CDR3 spans 17 residues. V lost 0 bases, J lost 5 bases, and 4 bases stayed unmatched. Germline CDR1 is KGHSH and CDR2 is LQKENI. The CDR3 DNA is TGTGCCAGCTCACCACCTACTAGCGGGGGGGCAGACAATGAGCAGTTCTTC. Amino acid sequence: CASSPPTSGGADNEQFF.

The J gene is TRBJ1-1, the V gene TRBV6-1, with D unresolved. Trimming took off 6 bases at V and 1 base at J, with 15 bases between the two ends. Germline values: CDR1 MNHNS, CDR2 SASEGT. The CDR3 has 15 residues. This CDR3 reads CASRPLDSRNTEAFF. CDR3 nucleotide sequence: TGTGCCAGCAGGCCGCTCGATAGCCGGAACACTGAAGCTTTCTTT.

The chain links TRBV18 to TRBJ2-5; a weak D match, TRBD2 (6 bases). This CDR3 has 14 residues. From germline, CDR1 is KGHSH and CDR2 LQKENI. The V end was cut by 2 bases, the J end by 5 bases, with 12 bases between. The CDR3 sequence is CASSPSGTGETQYF. The CDR3 coding sequence is TGTGCCAGCTCACCATCCGGGACTGGTGAGACCCAGTACTTC. Full variable domain (missing parts from reference TRBV18 and TRBJ2-5): NAGVMQNPRHLVRRRGQEARLRCSPMKGHSHVYWYRQLPEEGLKFMVYLQKENIIDESGMPKERFSAEFPKEGPSILRIQQVVRGDSAAYFCASSPSGTGETQYFGPGTRLLVL.

The V and J genes are TRBV18 and TRBJ2-1, with TRBD2 matching over 7 bases. Germline CDR1 and CDR2: KGHSH and LQKENI. V lost 4 bases and J lost 6; bases outside the gene matches: 6. The CDR3 totals 14 residues. The CDR3 coding sequence is TGTGCCAGCTCACAAGGACCGGGGGGCAATGAGCAGTTCTTC. This encodes CASSQGPGGNEQFF.

The chain uses TRBV6-1 and TRBJ1-6, with TRBD1 matching over 10 bases. Trimming took 8 bases from V and 7 from J; bases not matched to a gene: 5. The V gene's germline CDR1 is MNHNS and CDR2 SASEGT. CDR3 size: 14 residues. The CDR3 is CASDMDRGNSPLHF. CDR3 DNA: TGTGCCAGCGATATGGACAGGGGGAATTCACCCCTCCACTTT.

V usage is TRBV5-1 and J usage is TRBJ2-2; D not certain. The germline CDR1 and CDR2 sequences are SGHRS and YFSETQ. V gave up 0 bases and J gave up 5 bases, with 14 bases separating them. This CDR3 spans 16 amino acids. This CDR3 reads CASSLEGNLGTGELFF. CDR3 DNA sequence: TGCGCCAGCAGCTTGGAAGGAAACCTGGGGACCGGGGAGCTGTTTTTT.

The rearrangement joins TRBV7-3 to TRBJ2-1; either TRBD1 or TRBD2 may supply D (5 bases each). Germline loops: CDR1 SGHTA, CDR2 FQGTGA. The V end was cut by 5 bases, the J end by 9 bases, with 11 bases between. CDR3 length equals 12 residues. The chain's CDR3 is CASSTGDGEQFF. The CDR3 DNA is TGTGCCAGCAGCACCGGGGACGGTGAGCAGTTCTTC.